This T cell receptor (beta chain) was captured by sequencing in a study of T cell responses to AZD1222 COVID-19 vaccine. Here immunoSEQ multiplex PCR was the method, and the copy in TCRdb shows in-frame clones only, minus some. The sample has under 50,000 clones; around 80% are singletons. With regard to this clone: Its antigen is not identified.

J gave up 3 bases and V 0 bases, and 6 bases lay outside the gene matches. This CDR3 region has 17 residues. The germline CDR1 and CDR2 sequences are SGDLS and YYNGEE. Findings of the study overall: At baseline, just five or six AZD1222 recipients tested seropositive. Donors in the cohort were predominantly white British and more often female, and clonal diversity was possibly underestimated. Researchers took repertoire samples only after the peak T cell response had come.

The source of this sequence is an adult who received the MenACWY meningococcal vaccine as a control. This chain links TRBV9 with TRBJ2-3, with 11 bases matching TRBD2. The sample in question was peripheral blood, obtained 28 days after the second dose of the MenACWY control vaccine. This CDR3 reads CASSVGLAGSSTDTQYF. DNA of the CDR3: TGTGCCAGCAGCGTAGGACTAGCGGGATCCTCTACAGATACGCAGTATTTT. The full variable domain, rest sourced from reference TRBV9 and TRBJ2-3, is DSGVTQTPKHLITATGQRVTLRCSPRSGDLSVYWYQQSLDQGLQFLIQYYNGEERAKGNILERFSAQQFPDLHSELNLSSLELGDSALYFCASSVGLAGSSTDTQYFGPGTRLTVL.